Shown below are 13 T cell receptor beta chains from a single sample sequenced in a study of breast tumors, draining lymph nodes, adjacent tissues. Breast cancer patients provided tissue from their axillary draining lymph nodes. TCRdb recomputed calls from the multiplex PCR reads with MiXCR, one row per CDR3 protein. Of around 120,000 distinct CDR3 sequences listed, 15% to 20% were seen once; the top ten hold over 3%. The source material was axillary lymph node tissue. The receptors shown here come from a female donor with breast cancer. Some clones in this sample may be carry-over from other donors' samples.

About this clonotype itself: It may be a read error: a sequence one base away is much more abundant. V is TRBV9 and J is TRBJ2-2, with no clear D. Germline CDR1 is SGDLS and CDR2 is YYNGEE. CDR3 length: 12 amino acids. CDR3 in DNA: TGTGCCAGCGGCGTGGACACCGGGGAGCTGTTTTTT. Translated, it gives CASGVDTGELFF.

Concerning this clonotype itself: This may be a read error: a much more frequent sequence differs by one nucleotide. The rearrangement joins TRBV4-1 to TRBJ1-2, with D perhaps TRBD1 (5 bases). The CDR3 has 15 amino acids. V lost 8 bases and J lost 0, with 16 bases in between. CDR1 is MGHRA and CDR2 is YSYEKL in the germline V gene. The CDR3 sequence is CASGLRDSANYGYTF. CDR3 nucleotides: TGCGCCAGCGGCCTGCGGGACTCAGCTAACTATGGCTACACCTTC.

This clonotype was picked up many times. This sequence joins TRBV5-1 and TRBJ2-7; no firm D call. CDR1 SGHRS and CDR2 YFSETQ come from the germline V gene. Trimming stripped 1 base from V and 0 bases from J, with 5 bases between. The CDR3 totals 13 residues. CDR3 region: CASSLSYSYEQYF. The DNA for the CDR3 is TGCGCCAGCAGCTTGTCCTACTCCTACGAGCAGTACTTC.

There are many counts of this clonotype. V is TRBV2 and J is TRBJ1-6, with TRBD1 matching 7 bases. The CDR3 runs 15 residues. V lost 10 bases to trimming and J lost 9 bases; unmatched junction nucleotides: 15. Germline V lookup: CDR1 SNHLY, CDR2 FYNNEI. The CDR3 bases are TGTGCCACCACAAACCTGGGGACAGCGGTTTCACCCCTCCACTTT. Its protein is CATTNLGTAVSPLHF.

The V call is TRBV6-1, the J call TRBJ2-7; D not certain. This CDR3 contains 14 residues. Trimming cost V 3 bases and J 10 bases, with 19 bases left between them. Germline values: CDR1 MNHNS, CDR2 SASEGT. The CDR3 sequence: CASSEGLLRDFQYF. The CDR3 bases are TGTGCCAGCAGTGAGGGTCTCCTACGAGATTTTCAGTACTTC.

This clonotype was detected a few times. The chain recombines TRBV28 with TRBJ2-5; maybe TRBD1 (6 bases). The germline gives CDR1 MDHEN, CDR2 SYDVKM. Deletions cut 6 bases from V and 4 bases from J, with 18 bases between. The length of the CDR3 is 15 residues. This chain's CDR3 is CASSPDTGIAETQYF. The DNA of the CDR3 is TGTGCCAGCAGCCCAGACACAGGGATAGCAGAGACCCAGTACTTC.

This clonotype occurred many times. V gene TRBV2 combines with J gene TRBJ1-5; 12 positions match TRBD1. The CDR3 consists of 13 residues. Germline V gene lookup returns CDR1 SNHLY and CDR2 FYNNEI. J lost 7 bases, V lost 6 bases, and 1 base had no gene match. CDR3 nucleotide sequence: TGTGCCAGCAGGGGGACAGGGGGCCAGCCCCAGCATTTT. Translating gives CASRGTGGQPQHF. The whole variable domain, filled in from reference TRBV2 and TRBJ1-5, reads EPEVTQTPSHQVTQMGQEVILRCVPISNHLYFYWYRQILGQKVEFLVSFYNNEISEKSEIFDDQFSVERPDGSNFTLKIRSTKLEDSAMYFCASRGTGGQPQHFGDGTRLSIL.

The table lists this clonotype with many counts. The chain is built from TRBV5-1 and TRBJ2-1; D not certain. In germline, CDR1 is SGHRS, CDR2 YFSETQ. There are 14 residues in the CDR3. V was shortened by 2 bases and J by 8 bases, with 14 bases between the two germline ends. The chain's CDR3 is CASSFGLPGDEQFF. In DNA, the CDR3 is TGCGCCAGCAGCTTCGGGCTCCCGGGCGATGAGCAGTTCTTC.

This chain connects TRBV19 to TRBJ1-1; tentatively, D is TRBD1 (6 bases). Between the trimmed V and J ends, which lost 3 bases and 2 bases, there was a span of 13 bases. This CDR3 has 15 residues. Germline V gene data show CDR1 as LNHDA and CDR2 as SQIVND (reference sequence). The CDR3 region has the DNA TGTGCCAGTAGTATTATCGGGACATTAAACACTGAAGCTTTCTTT. Translation: CASSIIGTLNTEAFF.

This clonotype was detected only a few times. The rearrangement joins TRBV3-1 to TRBJ2-1; 10 bases match TRBD2. The CDR3 totals 17 residues. Germline CDR1 LGHDT, CDR2 YNNKEL (reference sequence). J gave up 8 bases and V 4 bases, and 14 bases lay outside the gene matches. CDR3 bases: TGTGCCAGCAGCCGCGGGGACCTAGCGGGGGACGTCGATGAGCAGTTCTTC. Translating gives CASSRGDLAGDVDEQFF.

The chain carries TRBV18 and TRBJ2-1, with 9 positions matching TRBD1. V shed 6 bases and J 5 bases; nucleotides not matched to a gene: 5. The CDR3 spans 14 residues. Germline V gene sequence: CDR1 KGHSH, CDR2 LQKENI. Written as DNA, the CDR3 is TGTGCCAGCTCGTGGGGACAGGGAGACAATGAGCAGTTCTTC. This encodes CASSWGQGDNEQFF.

This clonotype came up a few times. The V gene is TRBV7-3, the J gene TRBJ2-3; D uncertain. Germline V gene data show CDR1 as SGHTA and CDR2 as FQGTGA. This CDR3 contains 15 residues. Deletions cut 2 bases from V and 1 base from J, with 10 bases between. This CDR3 reads CASSLYAVRTDTQYF. CDR3 bases: TGTGCCAGCAGCTTATACGCGGTTCGCACAGATACGCAGTATTTT.

This clonotype was observed many times. This chain links TRBV20-1 with TRBJ2-3; 8 bases map to TRBD1. V lost 5 bases to trimming and J lost 3 bases; unmatched junction nucleotides: 10. In germline, CDR1 is DFQATT, CDR2 SNEGSKA (reference sequence). This CDR3 is built from 15 residues. Here the CDR3 reads CSAQWTGSETDTQYF. As DNA, the CDR3 is TGCAGTGCTCAGTGGACAGGGTCTGAGACAGATACGCAGTATTTT.